This T cell receptor beta chain comes out of a study of T cell responses to AZD1222 COVID-19 vaccine. Study-wide context: Second-dose recipients at about 4 or about 12 weeks were treated as one pooled group. Regarding the study as a whole: Only 5 to 7 AZD1222 recipients tested seropositive at baseline. A rise in Spike-specific TCR breadth and depth followed two AZD1222 doses. It should be noted that donors were predominantly white British and more often female, and clonal diversity was possibly underestimated.

Turning to this clone: Its target is not known.

The repertoire was sequenced with immunoSEQ multiplex PCR; TCRdb's copy has only in-frame clones and lacks some. This repertoire shows some 150,000 clones, approximately 88% found once; its top ten account for over 13%. The CDR3 is 16 amino acids. This sequence originates from an adult in good health. The chain employs TRBV21-1 and TRBJ2-7. TRBV21-1 is a documented pseudogene. This material consisted of peripheral blood, taken on day 0 of AZD1222 vaccination. The CDR3 loop is CASSKVEWTIRDEQYF. DNA of the CDR3: TGTGCCAGCAGCAAAGTGGAATGGACGATTCGAGACGAGCAGTACTTC.